Shown below are 30 T cell receptor beta chains from a single sample sequenced in a study of CD8+ T cells in alopecia areata. The sequencing template was cDNA reverse transcribed from extracted RNA. TCRdb's copy holds only in-frame clones and misses some; the assay was immunoSEQ multiplex PCR. The sample lists about 110,000 clones, 59% occurring once. Sequencing was carried out using CD8+ T cells sorted from blood. Source of these receptors: a human donor in good health.

This clone was seen just once. The V call is TRBV7-8, the J call TRBJ2-1, with D perhaps assigned TRBD1 or TRBD2 (5 bases each). CDR1 is SGHVS, CDR2 FQNEAQ, per germline. The CDR3 loop spans 15 amino acids. V lost 4 bases to trimming and J lost 8 bases, with 18 bases between them. The CDR3 region is CASSSGWGWGDEQFF. The CDR3 DNA is TGTGCCAGCAGCTCCGGATGGGGGTGGGGCGATGAGCAGTTCTTC.

This chain connects TRBV2 to TRBJ2-3, with D unclear. Germline V gives CDR1 SNHLY, CDR2 FYNNEI. CDR3 size: 15 residues. Trimming cost V 2 bases and J 0 bases, with 9 bases left between them. CDR3 protein: CASSEWRLSTDTQYF. CDR3 DNA sequence: TGTGCCAGCAGTGAATGGCGACTTAGCACAGATACGCAGTATTTT.

The chain links TRBV7-2 to TRBJ2-5, with a tentative D call TRBD2 (7 bases). Trimming took 4 bases from V and 5 from J, leaving 17 bases between them. The CDR3 consists of 15 residues. CDR1 and CDR2 from the germline V gene are SGHTA and FQGNSA. CDR3 bases: TGTGCCAGCAGCTCCGGAGTAGGGGGAGGGGAGACCCAGTACTTC. It yields the protein CASSSGVGGGETQYF.

The chain is built from TRBV5-6 and TRBJ2-3, with 13 nucleotides matching TRBD2. Losses at the gene ends were 0 bases for V and 3 bases for J; bases not matched to a gene: 1. The CDR3 runs to 16 residues. Looked up from germline, CDR1 is SGHDT and CDR2 is YYEEEE. The CDR3 DNA reads TGTGCCAGCAGCTTGGGACTAGCGGGGGGTACAGATACGCAGTATTTT. Translated, it gives CASSLGLAGGTDTQYF. The full variable domain, with the rest looked up from reference TRBV5-6 and TRBJ2-3, is DAGVTQSPTHLIKTRGQQVTLRCSPKSGHDTVSWYQQALGQGPQFIFQYYEEEERQRGNFPDRFSGHQFPNYSSELNVNALLLGDSALYLCASSLGLAGGTDTQYFGPGTRLTVL.

This clone has only a few counts. The V call is TRBV15, the J call TRBJ1-1, with D maybe TRBD1 (6 bases). The germline gives CDR1 LNHNV, CDR2 YYDKDF (reference sequence). V was trimmed by 3 bases and J by 11 bases, leaving 13 bases between them. The CDR3 loop spans 12 amino acids. This CDR3 reads CATSRSYRDAFF. The CDR3 DNA reads TGTGCCACCAGCAGGAGCTACAGGGACGCTTTCTTT.

The rearrangement links TRBV7-2 to TRBJ2-7, with D possibly TRBD2 on 7 matching bases. The V gene lost 5 bases and the J gene lost 3 bases, with 17 bases spanning the gap. The CDR3 is made up of 15 amino acids. CDR1 is SGHTA, CDR2 FQGNSA, per germline. The CDR3 region is CASSPWGGQNYEQYF. The CDR3 DNA reads TGTGCCAGCAGCCCCTGGGGGGGGCAGAACTACGAGCAGTACTTC. Looking up the rest from reference TRBV7-2 and TRBJ2-7 gives the full variable domain: GAGVSQSPSNKVTEKGKDVELRCDPISGHTALYWYRQSLGQGLEFLIYFQGNSAPDKSGLPSDRFSAERTGGSVSTLTIQRTQQEDSAVYLCASSPWGGQNYEQYFGPGTRLTVT.

This chain links TRBV30 with TRBJ1-1, with D perhaps TRBD1 (5 bases). Germline V CDR1 and CDR2: GTSNPN, SVGIG (reference sequence). Trimming shortened V by 7 bases and J by 0 bases, and 12 bases separated the two germline ends. The CDR3 loop spans 13 amino acids. Here the CDR3 DNA reads TGTGCCTTGACGGGACGGATGAACACTGAAGCTTTCTTT. Its protein is CALTGRMNTEAFF. The full variable domain, completed using reference TRBV30 and TRBJ1-1, is SQTIHQWPATLVQPVGSPLSLECTVEGTSNPNLYWYRQAAGRGLQLLFYSVGIGQISSEVPQNLSASRPQDRQFILSSKKLLLSDSGFYLCALTGRMNTEAFFGQGTRLTVV.

This chain connects TRBV6-8 to TRBJ2-6; TRBD1 or TRBD2 may be the D gene (5 bases each). Germline CDR1 and CDR2: MNHGY and SAAAGT. Trimming pared 9 bases from V and 0 bases from J, leaving 27 bases between. This CDR3 is 20 amino acids long. CDR3 sequence (DNA): TGTGCCAGAGGGATATTTCAACCGGGACGAATTATCTCTGGGGCCAACGTCCTGACTTTC. Amino acids: CARGIFQPGRIISGANVLTF.

This clone has just a few counts. The chain joins TRBV27 to TRBJ1-1, with 8 bases identical to TRBD1. Per germline, CDR1 MNHEY and CDR2 SMNVEV (reference sequence). V trimming: 0 bases; J trimming: 5 bases; junction bases outside the gene matches: 5. The CDR3 has 15 amino acids. This chain's CDR3 is CASSLSPTGETEAFF. CDR3 nucleotide sequence: TGTGCCAGCAGTTTATCCCCGACAGGGGAGACTGAAGCTTTCTTT.

CDR3 loop: CATSVLAKETQYF. CDR3 DNA sequence: TGTGCCACCAGCGTACTAGCGAAGGAGACCCAGTACTTC. The chain couples TRBV15 to TRBJ2-5; 7 nucleotides match TRBD2. V dropped 5 bases and J dropped 5; count of bases not matched to a gene: 5. The CDR3 consists of 13 residues. CDR1 and CDR2 from the germline V gene are LNHNV and YYDKDF (reference sequence).

By its share, this clone is medium-sized. The chain carries TRBV6-1 and TRBJ2-7, with unresolved D. The V end lost 4 bases, the J end lost 3 bases, and 10 bases lay between the germline ends. Germline V lookup: CDR1 MNHNS, CDR2 SASEGT. The CDR3 has 13 residues. CDR3 region: CASSVDIIYEQYF. In DNA, the CDR3 is TGTGCCAGCAGTGTAGACATTATCTACGAGCAGTACTTC.

This clone turned up a few times. The gene calls are TRBV7-8 and TRBJ1-1; D unresolved. Looked up from germline, CDR1 is SGHVS and CDR2 is FQNEAQ. This CDR3 region has 14 residues. The ends were cut back, 1 base at V and 2 bases at J, with 8 bases in the middle. The CDR3, as DNA: TGTGCCAGCAGCTTAGGCCCCACAAACACTGAAGCTTTCTTT. As protein: CASSLGPTNTEAFF. Full variable domain (remainder filled in from reference TRBV7-8 and TRBJ1-1): GAGVSQSPRYKVAKRGQDVALRCDPISGHVSLFWYQQALGQGPEFLTYFQNEAQLDKSGLPSDRFFAERPEGSVSTLKIQRTQQEDSAVYLCASSLGPTNTEAFFGQGTRLTVV.

This sequence joins TRBV4-1 and TRBJ1-1, with D unclear. Germline values: CDR1 MGHRA, CDR2 YSYEKL. The length of the CDR3 is 14 residues. Trimming removed 7 bases from V and 5 bases from J, with 17 bases in between. The CDR3 bases are TGCGCCAGCACCCGATTGCCCACTGTGACTGAAGCTTTCTTT. It specifies CASTRLPTVTEAFF.

V usage is TRBV21-1 and J usage is TRBJ1-5. TRBV21-1 is a pseudogene segment. CDR3 size: 16 residues. The DNA of the CDR3 is TGTGCCAGCAGCAAGGGGTCTACCTATAGCAATCAGCCCCAGCATTTT. Translated: CASSKGSTYSNQPQHF.

The V gene is TRBV29-1, the J gene TRBJ2-5, with TRBD2 as a possible D gene (5 bases). Trimming took off 8 bases at V and 7 bases at J, with 26 bases between the two ends. CDR1 and CDR2 (germline): SQVTM, ANQGSEA. CDR3 length equals 15 residues. The CDR3 loop reads CSTDSGSGLSGTQYF. The CDR3 nucleotides read TGCAGCACTGATTCGGGATCCGGTCTGTCAGGGACCCAGTACTTC. The full variable domain, its missing parts supplied by reference TRBV29-1 and TRBJ2-5, is SAVISQKPSRDICQRGTSLTIQCQVDSQVTMMFWYRQQPGQSLTLIATANQGSEATYESGFVIDKFPISRPNLTFSTLTVSNMSPEDSSIYLCSTDSGSGLSGTQYFGPGTRLLVL.

The chain uses TRBV5-6 and TRBJ1-5, with 8 bases identical to TRBD1. CDR1 is SGHDT, CDR2 YYEEEE, per germline. The trim removed 3 bases at V and 0 bases at J, leaving 11 bases unmatched. This CDR3 has 18 residues. The CDR3 DNA sequence: TGTGCCAGCAGCTCCAGGGGGCCTACCTATAGTAGCAATCAGCCCCAGCATTTT. Protein: CASSSRGPTYSSNQPQHF.

This clone ranks as medium-sized (0.01 to 0.1%). The chain is built from TRBV7-6 and TRBJ1-3; D ambiguous. The CDR3 extends over 19 amino acids. The ends were cut back, 5 bases at V and 0 bases at J, with 23 bases in the middle. Per germline, CDR1 SGHVS and CDR2 FNYEAQ. DNA for the CDR3: TGTGCCAGCAGCCAAAGCTCCTGGTTAGAACCCCGCTCTGGAAACACCATATATTTT. It yields the protein CASSQSSWLEPRSGNTIYF. Looking up the rest from reference TRBV7-6 and TRBJ1-3 gives the full variable domain: GAGVSQSPRYKVTKRGQDVALRCDPISGHVSLYWYRQALGQGPEFLTYFNYEAQQDKSGLPNDRFSAERPEGSISTLTIQRTEQRDSAMYRCASSQSSWLEPRSGNTIYFGEGSWLTVV.

The chain recombines TRBV29-1 with TRBJ2-7; a weak D match, TRBD2 (6 bases). The V gene lost 5 bases and the J gene lost 1 base, with 18 bases spanning the gap. This CDR3 has 15 residues. Germline CDR1 SQVTM, CDR2 ANQGSEA. Written as DNA, the CDR3 is TGCAGCGTTTGGGCCTGGGACCGGGGGTCCTACGAGCAGTACTTC. Amino acid sequence: CSVWAWDRGSYEQYF.

This chain links TRBV5-1 with TRBJ1-1; TRBD1 matches at 8 bases. CDR1 is SGHRS and CDR2 is YFSETQ in the germline V gene. CDR3 size: 13 residues. Trimming removed 4 bases from V and 4 bases from J; junction bases left unmatched: 3. The CDR3 protein is CASSEGTGTEAFF. CDR3 coding DNA: TGCGCCAGCAGCGAGGGGACAGGCACTGAAGCTTTCTTT.

The genes are TRBV2 and TRBJ2-7; the match to TRBD2 covers 9 bases. The V segment lost 1 base and the J segment 3 bases; nucleotides outside the gene matches: 4. CDR1 is SNHLY, CDR2 FYNNEI, per germline. The CDR3 runs to 15 residues. The CDR3 DNA reads as TGTGCCAGCAGTGAAGAGCGGGGGGTACACTACGAGCAGTACTTC. As protein: CASSEERGVHYEQYF.

This rearrangement joins TRBV6-9 to TRBJ2-7, with TRBD1 matching 10 bases. The CDR3 loop spans 14 amino acids. Losses at the gene ends were 8 bases for V and 5 bases for J; bases not matched to a gene: 9. From germline, CDR1 is MNHGY and CDR2 SVAAGI. The CDR3, as DNA: TGTGCCAGCTTCCGGGACAGGGGAGTTCACGAGCAGTACTTC. It encodes CASFRDRGVHEQYF.

V gene TRBV30 combines with J gene TRBJ1-1; TRBD1 matches at 8 bases. The ends lost 3 bases at V and 1 base at J; junction bases unmatched: 10. The CDR3 contains 16 residues. Germline V gene data show CDR1 as GTSNPN and CDR2 as SVGIG (reference sequence). The CDR3 here is CAWSVATQGGNTEAFF. The CDR3 DNA is TGTGCCTGGAGCGTAGCGACACAGGGGGGGAACACTGAAGCTTTCTTT.

The V and J genes are TRBV4-2 and TRBJ2-7; 8 positions agree with TRBD1. This CDR3 comprises 17 residues. Germline V gene data show CDR1 as LGHNA and CDR2 as YNFKEQ. The J segment lost 1 base and the V segment lost 1 base, leaving 9 bases of the junction unmatched. The CDR3 region is CASSQGLAGTGSYEQYF. As DNA, the CDR3 is TGTGCCAGCAGCCAAGGCCTCGCCGGGACAGGTTCCTACGAGCAGTACTTC.

The chain uses TRBV6-6 and TRBJ2-5; 7 positions match TRBD1. The J segment lost 1 base and the V segment lost 8 bases, leaving 10 bases of the junction unmatched. There are 15 residues in the CDR3. Germline values: CDR1 MNHNY, CDR2 SVGAGI (reference sequence). This chain's CDR3 is CASGDRQGSQETQYF. As DNA, the CDR3 is TGTGCCAGCGGGGATCGACAGGGTAGCCAAGAGACCCAGTACTTC.

This clone was detected only a few times. The chain recombines TRBV11-2 with TRBJ2-1; no definite D call. The germline CDR1 and CDR2 sequences are SGHAT and FQNNGV. V lost 5 bases and J 1 base, leaving 18 bases between the germline ends. This CDR3 region has 17 residues. Written as DNA, the CDR3 is TGTGCCAGCAGCCCCGACATGGCGGACCCTTCCTACAATGAGCAGTTCTTC. It translates to CASSPDMADPSYNEQFF.

J is TRBJ2-1 and V is TRBV15; 7 nucleotides line up with TRBD2. V lost 0 bases and J lost 4; bases outside the gene matches: 6. The CDR3 runs 16 residues. Germline CDR1 and CDR2: LNHNV and YYDKDF (reference sequence). The CDR3 loop is CATSRDVAGEYNEQFF. DNA of the CDR3: TGTGCCACCAGCAGAGATGTGGCGGGGGAATACAATGAGCAGTTCTTC.

This clone was counted between two and nine times. The genes are TRBV23-1 and TRBJ2-5; D is possibly TRBD1 (6 bases). TRBV23-1 falls under the ORF class, with uncertain function. The germline V and J ends were trimmed by 7 bases and 1 base, with 19 bases remaining between them. This CDR3 region has 16 residues. CDR3 residues: CASIKPKGQLQETQYF. CDR3 DNA: TGCGCCAGCATCAAACCGAAGGGACAACTCCAAGAGACCCAGTACTTC.

Remarks on this clone: This same CDR3 is encoded by further DNA sequences in the sample. The rearrangement uses TRBV4-3 and TRBJ2-1; no definite D call. The length of the CDR3 is 16 residues. The V gene's germline CDR1 is LGHNA and CDR2 YSLEER. Deletions cut 0 bases from V and 0 bases from J, with 9 bases between. CDR3 protein: CASSQDQGSSYNEQFF. The DNA for the CDR3 is TGCGCCAGCAGCCAAGATCAAGGAAGCTCCTACAATGAGCAGTTCTTC.

The chain has TRBV7-9 and TRBJ2-5; 7 bases map to TRBD2. This CDR3 spans 13 amino acids. J was trimmed by 1 base and V by 7 bases; bases with no gene match: 3. CDR1 SEHNR and CDR2 FQNEAQ come from the germline V gene (reference sequence). The CDR3 loop reads CASISGTQETQYF. The DNA for the CDR3 is TGTGCCAGCATAAGCGGGACCCAAGAGACCCAGTACTTC.

This rearrangement joins TRBV29-1 to TRBJ2-2, with 12 bases matching TRBD2. The CDR3 consists of 18 residues. Germline values: CDR1 SQVTM, CDR2 ANQGSEA. Trimming at V came to 5 bases and at J to 6 bases, leaving 16 bases not matched to a gene. The CDR3 bases are TGCAGCGTTCGCATCCCGGCTAGCGGGGGGGTGCGTTCCGGGGAGCTGTTTTTT. The encoded protein is CSVRIPASGGVRSGELFF.